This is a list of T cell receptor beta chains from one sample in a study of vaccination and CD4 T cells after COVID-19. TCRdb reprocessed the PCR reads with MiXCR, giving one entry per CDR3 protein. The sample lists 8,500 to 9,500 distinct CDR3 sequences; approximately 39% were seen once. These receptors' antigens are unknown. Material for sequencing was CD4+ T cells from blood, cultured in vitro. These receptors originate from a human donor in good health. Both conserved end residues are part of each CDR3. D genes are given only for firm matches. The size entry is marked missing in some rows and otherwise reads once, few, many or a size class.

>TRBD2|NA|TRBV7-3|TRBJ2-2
TGTGCCAGCAGCTTAACGGGTAGCGGGAGGGTATCCGGGGAGCTGTTTTTT
CASSLTGSGRVSGELFF
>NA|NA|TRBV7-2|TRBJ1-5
TGTGCCAGCAGCACACAGGGTTCCCCCCAGCATTTT
CASSTQGSPQHF
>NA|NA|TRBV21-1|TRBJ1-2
TGTGCCAGCAGCAAAAACGGGGAGTTAGCTAACTATGGCTACACCTTC
CASSKNGELANYGYTF
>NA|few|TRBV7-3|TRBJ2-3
TGTGCCAGCAGCTTAACGGGCCGACAGCTATCTAGCACAGATACGCAGTATTTT
CASSLTGRQLSSTDTQYF
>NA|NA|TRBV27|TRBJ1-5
TGTGCCAGCAGTTTTACGGGAGGACAGCCCCAGCATTTT
CASSFTGGQPQHF
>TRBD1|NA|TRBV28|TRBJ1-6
TGTGCCATCCGACAGGGAACGGATAGTTCACCCCTCCACTTT
CAIRQGTDSSPLHF
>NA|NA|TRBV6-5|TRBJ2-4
TGTGCCAGCAGTTACGCTCCCATAAACATTCAGTACTTC
CASSYAPINIQYF
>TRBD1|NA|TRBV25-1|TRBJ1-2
TGTGCCAGCAGTCCATTTGGACAGGGTTTTGGCTACACCTTC
CASSPFGQGFGYTF
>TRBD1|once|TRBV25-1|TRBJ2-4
TGTGCCAGCAGTGATCGACAGGGACGGTACTTC
CASSDRQGRYF
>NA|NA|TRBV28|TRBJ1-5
TGTGCCAGCAGTTACCCAGGGGTGGACAATCAGCCCCAGCATTTT
CASSYPGVDNQPQHF
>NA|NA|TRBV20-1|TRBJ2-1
TGCAGTGCTAGTTTGGCGAATGAGCAGTTCTTC
CSASLANEQFF
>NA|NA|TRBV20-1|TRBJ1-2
TGCAGTGCCCGTCCGGGGGCCTCCTATGGCTACACCTTC
CSARPGASYGYTF
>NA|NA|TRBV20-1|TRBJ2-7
TGCAGTGCTAGGAGGAGGAGCCTCCTCTCCTACGAGCAGTACTTC
CSARRRSLLSYEQYF
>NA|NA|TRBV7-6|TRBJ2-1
TGTGCCAGCAGCTTAGACGGGACCTACAATGAGCAGTTCTTC
CASSLDGTYNEQFF
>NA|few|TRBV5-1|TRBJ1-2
TGCGCCAGCAGCTCTGGGGGGGGAGCTGAATCGGGCTACACCTTC
CASSSGGGAESGYTF
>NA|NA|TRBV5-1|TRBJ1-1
TGCGCCAGCAGCCGGAGGGACCCCAGAGTAGCTGAAGCTTTCTTT
CASSRRDPRVAEAFF
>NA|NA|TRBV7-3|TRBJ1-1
TGTGCCAGCAGCTTAACCAGACAGGTGGTGAACACTGAAGCTTTCTTT
CASSLTRQVVNTEAFF
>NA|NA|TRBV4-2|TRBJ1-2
TGTGCCAGCAGCCAAGATTTGGGGACGGGCTACACCTTC
CASSQDLGTGYTF
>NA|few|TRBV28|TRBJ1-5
TGTGCCAGCAGTTTATCCCGATGGGGGGAGAGCAATCAGCCCCAGCATTTT
CASSLSRWGESNQPQHF
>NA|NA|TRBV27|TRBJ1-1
TGTGCCAGCAGTTTAAGGACAGAAATGAACACTGAAGCTTTCTTT
CASSLRTEMNTEAFF
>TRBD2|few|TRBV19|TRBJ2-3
TGTGCCAGTAGACTAGCGGGAGCGGATACGCAGTATTTT
CASRLAGADTQYF
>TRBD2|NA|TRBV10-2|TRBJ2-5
TGCGCCAGCAGTAGGACTAGCGGGGCTCAAGAGACCCAGTACTTC
CASSRTSGAQETQYF
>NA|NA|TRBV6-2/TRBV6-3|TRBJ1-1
TGTGCCAGCACTCACGAGGGGAACACTGAAGCTTTCTTT
CASTHEGNTEAFF
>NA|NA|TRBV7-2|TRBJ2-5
TGTGCCAGCAGCTCCGGGACCGCCGAGACCCAGTACTTC
CASSSGTAETQYF
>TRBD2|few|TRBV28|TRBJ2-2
TGTGCCAGCAGTCGAACTAGCGGGGGACCTCTCACCGGGGAGCTGTTTTTT
CASSRTSGGPLTGELFF
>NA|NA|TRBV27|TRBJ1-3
TGTGCCAGCAGTACTTACAGGGACCCTGGAAACACCATATATTTT
CASSTYRDPGNTIYF
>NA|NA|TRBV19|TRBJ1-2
TGTGCCAGTAGTCAACGCCCTAACTATGGCTACACCTTC
CASSQRPNYGYTF
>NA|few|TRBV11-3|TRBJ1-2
TGTGCCAGCAGCTTAGAGGCCAATAGGGGCTACACCTTC
CASSLEANRGYTF
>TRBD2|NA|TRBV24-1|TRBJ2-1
TGTGCCACCAGTTCAGCGGGAGCCCAAAACAATGAGCAGTTCTTC
CATSSAGAQNNEQFF
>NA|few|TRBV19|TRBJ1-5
TGTGCCAGTAGTATAGTTAGGGTAGTCAGCGGTCAGCCCCAGCATTTT
CASSIVRVVSGQPQHF
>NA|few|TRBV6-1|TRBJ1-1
TGTGCCAGCAATTCGGTGGGGGCGCTTACTGAAGCTTTCTTT
CASNSVGALTEAFF
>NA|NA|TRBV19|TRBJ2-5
TGTGCCAGTAGTATAGGGGGAGCGAAGGGGGAGACCCAGTACTTC
CASSIGGAKGETQYF
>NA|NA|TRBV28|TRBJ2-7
TGTGCCAGCAACCCCCCGGGTCGATTCTACGAGCAGTACTTC
CASNPPGRFYEQYF
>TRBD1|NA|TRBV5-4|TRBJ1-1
TGTGCCAGCAGCACGGGGGGACAGCTTGACACTGAAGCTTTCTTT
CASSTGGQLDTEAFF